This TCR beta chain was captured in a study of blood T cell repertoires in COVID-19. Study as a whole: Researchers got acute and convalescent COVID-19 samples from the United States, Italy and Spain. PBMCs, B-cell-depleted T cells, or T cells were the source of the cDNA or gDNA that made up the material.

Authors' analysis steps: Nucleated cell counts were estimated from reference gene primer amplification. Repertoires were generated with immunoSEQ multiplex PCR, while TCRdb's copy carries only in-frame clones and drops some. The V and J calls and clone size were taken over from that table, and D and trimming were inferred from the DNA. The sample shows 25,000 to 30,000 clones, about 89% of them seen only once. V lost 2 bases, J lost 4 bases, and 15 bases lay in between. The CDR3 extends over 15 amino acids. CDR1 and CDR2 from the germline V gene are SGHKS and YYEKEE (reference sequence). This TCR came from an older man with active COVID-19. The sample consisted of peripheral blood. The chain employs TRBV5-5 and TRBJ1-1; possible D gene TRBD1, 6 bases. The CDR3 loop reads CASSLRLDRVTEAFF. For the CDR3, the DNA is TGTGCCAGCAGCTTACGCCTGGACAGAGTCACTGAAGCTTTCTTT.